The T cell receptor beta chain described here comes from a study of blood T cells in healthy people across ages. At the level of the study: About one barcoded beta molecule per two T cells was captured by template switching. Findings of the study overall: Whereas aged donors had fewer naive CD4+ cells, long-lived donors had more of them and higher diversity. Older age coincided with a roughly linear decline in TCR beta diversity per million T cells.

The table lists this clonotype with a few counts. Antigen: not known. The second PCR ran about 6 to 11 cycles with a sample-barcoded 5' primer and J-beta primers. The template-switch adaptor was a 5' adaptor with 12 random nucleotides. It tagged each cDNA molecule. Each CDR3 protein is one row after TCRdb ran MiXCR on the 5' RACE reads. The sample yields some 1.8 million distinct CDR3 sequences, 35% to 50% seen once. With 3 bases removed from V and 2 bases from J, the gap between germline ends came to 11 bases. CDR1 and CDR2 (germline): DFQATT, SNEGSKA (reference sequence). This CDR3 is 14 amino acids long.

This sequence joins TRBV20-1 and TRBJ1-5; D possibly corresponds to TRBD1 (6 bases). This clonotype was obtained from a human donor in good health. The specimen was blood. CDR3 sequence (DNA): TGCAGTGCTAGGAGGGGGGTGGGCAATCAGCCCCAGCATTTT. Its protein is CSARRGVGNQPQHF.